The present TCR beta chain was sequenced within a study of control samples from healthy donors and cancer patients. Clones were sequenced by immunoSEQ multiplex PCR, and TCRdb holds only the in-frame ones, with some missing. The sample consists of 130,000 or so clones, about 90% of them appearing once. Germline CDR1 reads MGHRA; CDR2 reads YSYEKL. Trimming left V 0 bases short and J 4 bases short, with 8 bases between. This CDR3 contains 14 residues. The chain has TRBV4-1 and TRBJ2-3; a possible D gene is TRBD1 (5 bases). The origin of this receptor is a man younger than 35 in good health. Sequencing was done on a sample of blood. The DNA of the CDR3 is TGCGCCAGCAGCCAAGATGTGGGGCCAGATACGCAGTATTTT. Translation: CASSQDVGPDTQYF.